These T cell receptor beta chains were read from a single sample in a study of radiotherapy plus CTLA-4 blockade in lung cancer. Sequenced by immunoSEQ multiplex PCR; TCRdb stores in-frame clones only, minus some. The top ten hold about 6.6% of the sample, which has roughly 68,000 clones, approximately 78% seen once. This sample comprised peripheral blood, obtained from a patient treated with radiotherapy plus ipilimumab. The receptors here all came from a human donor with non-small cell lung cancer who had a complete response to radiotherapy plus ipilimumab. CDR3s include the opening cysteine and the closing phenylalanine or tryptophan. D genes are given only for firm matches. The listing skips clone size in some rows; elsewhere it reads once, few, many or a size class.

v_call	clone_size	d_call	j_call	cdr3_nt	cdr3_aa
TRBV19	.	.	TRBJ2-1	TGTGCCAGGAACCGCCGCGGGCAGTTCTTC	CARNRRGQFF
TRBV5-5	.	.	TRBJ1-2	TGTGCCAGCAGCTCGGGCGGGGGACCCAACTATGGCTACACCTTC	CASSSGGGPNYGYTF
TRBV27	.	.	TRBJ1-6	TGTGCCAGCAGTTTATTAGGCCGGAGTCTAAGTAATTCACCCCTCCACTTT	CASSLLGRSLSNSPLHF
TRBV28	.	.	TRBJ2-4	TGTGCCAGCAGTGCCCAGGAGGGCAAAAACATTCAGTACTTC	CASSAQEGKNIQYF
TRBV12-1	.	.	TRBJ2-3	TGTGCCAGCAGCCCGAACCTTGGGGCAGATACGCAGTATTTT	CASSPNLGADTQYF
TRBV10-2	.	.	TRBJ1-5	TGCGCCAGTAGTCAGGGGAGGGGGTTCGGGAATCAGCCCCAGCATTTT	CASSQGRGFGNQPQHF
TRBV6-5	.	TRBD1	TRBJ1-1	TGTGCCAGCAATCTACAGGGGGCGGGCACTGAAGCTTTCTTT	CASNLQGAGTEAFF
TRBV18	.	TRBD1	TRBJ1-5	TGTGCCAGCTCCACAGGGGGGGATGGCAATCAGCCCCAGCATTTT	CASSTGGDGNQPQHF
TRBV7-9	.	.	TRBJ2-1	TGTGCCAGCAGCTTAGCTAACAGGCCCCTCTCTCCCTACAATGAGCAGCTCTTC	CASSLANRPLSPYNEQLF
TRBV30	.	.	TRBJ2-3	TGTGCCTGGAGTGATGCTAGCCCCGGGACAGATACGCAGTATTTT	CAWSDASPGTDTQYF
TRBV2	.	.	TRBJ2-2	TGTGCCAGCAGCGGCAGCGCTAAGGACGGGGAGCTGTTTTTT	CASSGSAKDGELFF
TRBV7-2	.	.	TRBJ1-2	TGTGCCAGCAGCCCCTGGGAGGAGGGCTACACCTTC	CASSPWEEGYTF
TRBV6-5	once	TRBD1	TRBJ1-1	TGTGCCAGCCGGGACAGGGATATTGCTGAAGCTTTCTTT	CASRDRDIAEAFF
TRBV30	.	.	TRBJ2-4	TGTGCCTGGACCCTCGCCGAAGCCAGACTAAACATTCAGTACTTC	CAWTLAEARLNIQYF
TRBV7-8	.	.	TRBJ1-2	TGTGCCAGCAGCTCCTCCGGGACCTACACCTTC	CASSSSGTYTF
TRBV19	medium-sized	.	TRBJ1-4	TGTGCCAGTAGGCGGGAGATTAATGAAAAACTGTTTTTT	CASRREINEKLFF
TRBV7-9	.	.	TRBJ2-1	TGTGCCAGCAACTTTGGGCAGGGAGGGGGTTGGGAGCAGTTCTTC	CASNFGQGGGWEQFF
TRBV9	.	.	TRBJ2-3	TGTGCCAGCAGCGTAGATGGTAAGGACACAGATACGCAGTATTTT	CASSVDGKDTDTQYF
TRBV9	.	TRBD2	TRBJ2-1	TGTGCCAGCAGCAAGGGACTAGCGGGCGTAAATGAGCAGTTCTTC	CASSKGLAGVNEQFF
TRBV7-2	.	.	TRBJ1-5	TGTGCCACTAGCACAGCCTTCAATCAGCCCCAGCATTTT	CATSTAFNQPQHF
TRBV11-2	.	TRBD2	TRBJ2-2	TGTGCCAGCAGCGGACTAGCGGGTTTGACCGGGGAGCTGTTTTTT	CASSGLAGLTGELFF
TRBV4-1	.	.	TRBJ1-2	TGCGCCAGCAGCCCCCCAGGGGACTATGGCTACACCTTC	CASSPPGDYGYTF
TRBV6-5	.	TRBD1	TRBJ1-2	TGTGCCAGCAGACAAGACAGGGCCGGCTACACCTTC	CASRQDRAGYTF
TRBV11-2	.	.	TRBJ1-2	TGTGCCAGCAGCTTAGACAGGGAGACTGGCTACACCTTC	CASSLDRETGYTF
TRBV7-2	.	.	TRBJ1-5	TGTGCCAGCAGCACACAGACATCCTTTAGCAATCAGCCCCAGCATTTT	CASSTQTSFSNQPQHF
TRBV7-2	.	TRBD1	TRBJ1-4	TGTGCCAGCAGCTCCACAGGGGGTGAAAAACTGTTTTTT	CASSSTGGEKLFF
TRBV20-1	once	.	TRBJ1-2	TGCAGTGCCGGTAGGGGCTACACCTTC	CSAGRGYTF
TRBV29-1	once	.	TRBJ1-4	TGCAGCGCCGTAATACTACAGGGATCTGAAAAACTGTTTTTT	CSAVILQGSEKLFF
TRBV28	.	TRBD2	TRBJ2-5	TGTGCCAGCAGTTCGGGACTAGCGGCCTTCCAAGAGACCCAGTACTTC	CASSSGLAAFQETQYF
TRBV19	.	TRBD1	TRBJ2-3	TGTGCCAGTAGTCTGGACAGGGGGTACACAGATACGCAGTATTTT	CASSLDRGYTDTQYF
TRBV27	.	TRBD1	TRBJ2-1	TGTGCCAGCAGTTCGCCGGGACAGGGGAACAATGAGCAGTTCTTC	CASSSPGQGNNEQFF
TRBV28	.	.	TRBJ2-2	TGTGCCAGCAGCCTCAGACCTGAAACCGGGGAGCTGTTTTTT	CASSLRPETGELFF
TRBV29-1	few	.	TRBJ2-5	TGCAGCGTTGAAGATCGGGGCTCCCAAGAGACCCAGTACTTC	CSVEDRGSQETQYF
TRBV2	.	TRBD1	TRBJ1-5	TGTGCCAGCAGTGGGGGACAGTCCCTCCAGGATAGCAATCAGCCCCAGCATTTT	CASSGGQSLQDSNQPQHF
TRBV9	.	.	TRBJ1-1	TGTGCCAGCAGCGTAGGAATCGGCACAGGGAACACTGAAGCTTTCTTT	CASSVGIGTGNTEAFF
TRBV11-2	.	.	TRBJ2-7	TGTGCCAGCAGCCCCGGGGTGGGGTACGAGCAGTACTTC	CASSPGVGYEQYF
TRBV19	.	TRBD2	TRBJ2-1	TGTGCCAGTAGTATTTTATCTGGTATAGGACTAGCGGGTTATGAGCAGTTCTTC	CASSILSGIGLAGYEQFF
TRBV29-1	once	TRBD1	TRBJ1-6	TGCAGCGTTTCGACAGGGGAAAGTAGGGCCCTCCACTTT	CSVSTGESRALHF
TRBV2	.	TRBD1	TRBJ1-5	TGTGCCAGCAGTTACCCTCGTGTAGGCAGGGGGGGTTATAGCAATCAGCCCCAGCATTTT	CASSYPRVGRGGYSNQPQHF
TRBV11-2	.	.	TRBJ2-3	TGTGCCAGCAGCCTTACCCGGGTACCCACAGATACGCAGTATTTT	CASSLTRVPTDTQYF
TRBV5-4	.	.	TRBJ2-1	TGTGCCAGCAGCTCGTCAAGTGAGCAGTTCTTC	CASSSSSEQFF
TRBV19	once	.	TRBJ2-2	TGTGCCAGTACCTATAGCGGTGCGAACACCGGGGAGCTGTTTTTT	CASTYSGANTGELFF
TRBV10-1	.	.	TRBJ2-3	TGCGCCAGCAGTGAGGGGGTAGCTAGCACAGATACGCAGTATTTT	CASSEGVASTDTQYF
TRBV6-6	.	.	TRBJ1-5	TGTGCCAGCAGCTCAACTCCAGATCAGCCCCAGCATTTT	CASSSTPDQPQHF
TRBV2	.	.	TRBJ2-2	TGTGCCAGCAGTGAAACGGGGGGCGACACCGGGGAGCTGTTTTTT	CASSETGGDTGELFF
TRBV19	.	TRBD1	TRBJ1-2	TGTGCCAGTAGCCCCCTTTGGGGACAGGGCGACGGCTACACCTTC	CASSPLWGQGDGYTF
TRBV7-9	.	TRBD2	TRBJ2-3	TGTGCCAGCAGCTTATCGGGACTAGCAGGCACAGATACGCAGTATTTT	CASSLSGLAGTDTQYF
TRBV10-1	.	.	TRBJ1-1	TGCGCCAGCAGTGAGGGGAGGGACACTGAAGCTTTCTTT	CASSEGRDTEAFF
TRBV7-2	.	.	TRBJ1-5	TGTGCCAGCAGCTTAAGGGGGACTAGCAATCAGCCCCAGCATTTT	CASSLRGTSNQPQHF
TRBV15	.	.	TRBJ2-7	TGTGCCACCAGCAGAGAATCTCCCAGGGGGGGCTCCTACGAGCAGTACTTC	CATSRESPRGGSYEQYF
TRBV19	.	.	TRBJ1-5	TGTGCCAGTAGTTTCGAACAGCCCCAGCATTTT	CASSFEQPQHF
TRBV11-2	.	.	TRBJ1-1	TGTGCCAGCAGCCGCCCAGTGAACACTGAAGCTTTCTTT	CASSRPVNTEAFF
TRBV5-4	.	.	TRBJ2-3	TGTGCCAGCAGCTTGGGGGAGTCAGATACGCAGTATTTT	CASSLGESDTQYF
TRBV9	.	TRBD1	TRBJ1-1	TGTGCCAGCAGCCCGCCCGGACAGGGGGCTGGAGCTTTCTTT	CASSPPGQGAGAFF
TRBV4-1	.	.	TRBJ2-3	TGCGCCAGCAGCCAAGATCGGGGTCGGCTAGATACGCAGTATTTT	CASSQDRGRLDTQYF